This T cell receptor (beta chain) was recovered during a study of graft-versus-host responses after intestinal transplantation. Overall study: Anti-thymocyte globulin induction, then tacrolimus and steroids for two to four years, went to all recipients. Findings and caveats of the study: GvH clonotypes were identified within recipient marrow, with a subset emerging first in ileum or blood. Where graft-donor T cell macrochimerism was present, patients had high graft-versus-host to host-versus-graft clonal ratios in allografts.

Notes on this clone: The antigen remains unidentified.

The protocol was immunoSEQ multiplex PCR, while the TCRdb copy is restricted to in-frame clones and leaves out a portion. The repertoire holds about 110,000 clones, with roughly 95% as singletons. The CDR3 runs 15 residues. Germline CDR1 is SGHAT and CDR2 is FQNNGV. Unmatched junction bases numbered 8, after V lost 5 bases and J lost 4 bases. This clonotype originated in a human donor who received an intestinal transplant. The sample was unstimulated CD8+ T cells sorted from spleen or lymph node cells, taken before intestinal transplant. This chain links TRBV11-2 with TRBJ2-1; 7 bases fit TRBD2. Here the CDR3 DNA reads TGTGCCAGCAGCCCGTCTCTAGCGGTATACAATGAGCAGTTCTTC. It codes for CASSPSLAVYNEQFF.